The entry that follows covers one T cell receptor (beta chain) sequence. This clone is a singleton in its sample. No antigen is known for it. Per-base qualities were not stored, and no clone one base away is much larger. Participants in the prospective study were enrolled through a virtual design, were aged 18 to 89 years, and lived in approximately 25 United States geographic areas. In the prospective study, cohorts were assigned on the basis of participant-reported clinical history obtained from a screening survey and a study questionnaire. Each participant in the prospective study had whole blood, serum and a nasopharyngeal or oropharyngeal swab collected by mobile phlebotomists. Over a roughly 2-month period, participants in the prospective study had the option of providing additional blood draws and questionnaires. Before DNA extraction, prospective study blood samples were shipped either frozen or at room temperature.

TCRbeta CDR3 regions were amplified from genomic DNA by means of the immunoSEQ Assay, a bias-controlled multiplex PCR. On the study's bioinformatics: The number of nucleated cells in each sample was estimated by amplification of reference gene primers within the assay. To quantify the absolute abundance of each unique TCRbeta CDR3 rearrangement, sequence reads were collapsed and filtered. For each sample, productive Simpson clonality was calculated by taking the square root of Simpson's diversity index across productive rearrangements. TCRdb provides this immuneACCESS table in a form limited to in-frame rearrangements. Some clones are lacking; in checked studies, under half of them reflect an unresolved V gene, and why the rest are absent is not known. V and J calls and clone size follow that table, whereas D and trimming were derived from the DNA. The sample data list about 140,000 clones, and just under 85% of these were observed just once. Approximately 3% of the sample is held by the ten biggest clonotypes.

This entry comes from a study of blood T cell repertoires in COVID-19 (TCRdb year 2020). A note on the overall study: Samples from collaborators originated in the United States, Italy and Spain and spanned both the acute and convalescent phases of COVID-19. The prospective study material was composed of cDNA or gDNA derived from T cells, B-cell-depleted T cells, or PBMCs. Deeply sampled blood TCRbeta repertoires from subjects exposed to, actively infected with, or recovered from COVID-19 were included in the dataset. The repertoires were made available in a free public database intended to serve as a resource for research on the immune response to SARS-CoV-2. The samples were drawn from two sources: the first 160 participants of the ongoing ImmuneRACE study, and 1,254 subjects contributed by 6 global collaborators. Nearly every sample came with metadata listing a de-identified subject ID, COVID-19 status, age in years and sex. Where available, HLA class I and class II types were obtained from metadata supplied by the sample provider rather than from assay-based typing.

Paper-wide results and their limitations: How much clinical and demographic metadata was included differed by source and by participant, and the metadata was provided uncurated.

For CDR1 and CDR2, the germline V gene (reference sequence) lists LGHDT and YNNKEL. Germline trimming: 0 bases from V, 10 bases from J; junction bases outside gene matches: 16. The CDR3 goes from the cysteine to the phenylalanine over 19 residues. Just the 57-base CDR3 DNA is kept, in frame starting at base 1. Rearrangement joined TRBV3-1 (or the pseudogene TRBV3-2) to TRBJ2-2; the junction holds 11 bases that match TRBD2. Sample: PBMCs or T cells enriched from blood (not recorded which). The TCR originated in a woman between 45 and 60 years old with acute COVID-19. CDR3 reads: CASSQDLVVAGGICEELFF. The nucleotide sequence reads as follows: TGTGCCAGCAGCCAAGATCTTGTAGTAGCGGGAGGGATTTGTGAGGAGCTGTTTTTT.